Given below is one TCR beta chain in context. The antigen it binds to is not known. No clone much larger than this one lies a single base away; base qualities are absent. Library preparation used the immunoSEQ multiplex PCR assay. A mixture of 60 forward primers for TCR Vbeta segments and 13 reverse primers for TCR Jbeta segments was used in the multiplex PCR. Amplification of the CDR3 region of rearranged TCR beta genes was performed with a multiplex PCR assay on genomic DNA. On the Illumina HiSeq System, the amplified TCR beta libraries were sequenced as 87-base-pair reads. Turning to the authors' computational methods: In a later analysis, 80 million or so unique TCR beta chains were counted across the 500 to 700 repertoires, and some 10 million of these chains were shared by at least two donors. Raw reads were error-corrected and collapsed into unique sequences with a nearest-neighbor algorithm that merged closely related sequences to remove PCR and sequencing errors. CDR3 sequences were aligned to IMGT reference sequences to assign V, D and J gene segments. For a sequence to be retained, at least a six-nucleotide match to both a V gene segment and a J gene segment was required. A rearrangement was called productive if the CDR3 had no stop codons and remained in frame with V and J, and every other rearrangement was called non-productive. Following IMGT convention, CDR3 was defined as the stretch from the second conserved V-encoded cysteine to the conserved J-encoded phenylalanine. In an earlier analysis of more than 550 of the donors, sequences lacking an unambiguous match to a single V gene segment were excluded. An earlier analysis of around 600 of the donors classified V segments as functional when productive rearrangements were above 56.7% and as segregating when the standard deviation between donors was above 5%. To diagnose cytomegalovirus status from the catalog of TCR beta chain sequences, a statistical classification framework was built. In a later analysis, TCR nucleotide sequences were compared against IMGT/GENE-DB human TR gene sequences so that V and J genes could be assigned. In a later analysis, CDR3 sequences and most-parsimonious VDJ recombination scenarios were assigned using the TCRdist pipeline. In a later analysis, each TCR beta chain was defined by its CDR3 amino acid sequence together with its V-gene family, and reads lacking a unique V-gene family were excluded. As a way to deal with suspected cross-contamination and a sequencing artifact, a later analysis dropped nearly 600 nucleotide sequences that were highly shared and had low generation probability. In a later analysis, a clonal expansion index for each public chain was calculated from normalized within-repertoire ranks of inferred template counts. In a later analysis, generation probabilities were computed using a VDJ recombination model fitted to out-of-frame rearrangements, and the results were checked against IGoR. In a later analysis, hypergeometric tests were used to score TCR-TCR, TCR-HLA and TCR-CMV co-occurrence, with a repertoire-size bias correction applied to TCR pairs. In a later analysis, false discovery rates were estimated by permuting HLA or CMV assignments 20 times. In a later analysis, co-occurring TCRs were grouped using DBSCAN, with TCRdist sequence similarity added in when clustering inside HLA-allele-positive subsets. Repertoires with fewer than 30,000 or more than 120,000 public chains, plus five repertoires with anomalous nucleotide sharing, were excluded from co-occurrence clustering. As stored in TCRdb, this immuneACCESS dataset retains in-frame rearrangements with V and J assigned. A fraction of the clones does not appear; measured against another copy, unresolved V genes explain less than half of the discrepancy, and the remainder lacks a known reason. V and J calls and clone size come straight from that table; D and trimming were deduced from the DNA. The sample includes 150,000 to 200,000 clones, with roughly 80% observed a single time. The top ten clonotypes cover approximately 14% of the sample.

The cohort consisted of some 730 healthy bone marrow donors. At the time of sampling, all cohort members were nominally healthy, though unrecorded immune exposures were likely present. The donor was CMV seronegative and belonged to the group of roughly 330 seronegative cohort members. Each donor provided a peripheral blood sample, and peripheral blood mononuclear cells were used for TCR beta sequencing. The Qiagen DNeasy Blood Extraction Kit was used to extract genomic DNA from the blood cell samples. These data originate in a study of cytomegalovirus exposure and HLA in healthy donors (dated by TCRdb to 2016 to 2017). Study-level background: According to an earlier analysis of 550 to 750 of the donors, some 170 million T cells yielded approximately 120 million unique TCR beta sequences and around 280 Gb of sequence data. Donor age, sex, ethnicity and CMV serostatus were compiled together with the repertoire data. The study was designed to test whether signatures of past pathogen exposure could be identified by cataloging public T cell receptors. An earlier analysis of some 500 of the donors applied high-throughput TCR beta sequencing to assess whether each TCR beta V gene segment acted as functional or pseudogenic. The T cell repertoires of around 730 subjects were profiled by immunosequencing and related to cytomegalovirus serostatus. Among roughly 400 genotyped donors of the cohort, an average of around 250,000 unique TCR beta nucleotide sequences was sequenced per donor, of which about 19% were non-productive. Typing coverage varied by locus: roughly 620-640 donors for A, B, C, DRB1 and DQB1; 500 to 550 for DQA1; around 610 for DPA1; approximately 450 for DPB1. The study combined high-throughput TCR immunosequencing, statistical association of individual TCRs with disease status, and machine learning to predict cytomegalovirus infection status. Of the 300 to 450 genotyped donors, 70% to 90% were placed in the genetic ancestry cluster associated with self-reported Caucasian donors. A few DR-DQ haplotypes were treated as single units for association and clustering because of strong linkage in the cohort. An early release that covered fewer than 750 HLA-typed donors contained about 300 gigabases of sequencing data and 70 million to 100 million unique TCR sequences. Class I and class II HLA loci were covered by the typing at four-digit resolution. Every discovery cohort repertoire had been produced on one sequencing platform. In the later analysis, no new phenotypic data were used to find candidate immune exposures; instead, reliance was placed on TCR beta sequences and their occurrence across donors. Along with the roughly 710-subject first cohort, a separate validation cohort of over a hundred different subjects was used. A later genetic analysis took genome-wide SNP genotypes for about 55% of the roughly 700 donors and used that subset as a discovery cohort. A later analysis re-analyzed previously published TCR beta repertoires from approximately 700 donors and added high-resolution HLA genotyping to study TCR occurrence patterns. What the authors observed across the whole study: A cluster of highly shared sequence variants was judged likely to be a technical artifact of the sequencing pipeline. Several of the top co-occurrence clusters appeared to be linked to parvovirus B19, influenza, CMV and Epstein-Barr virus, according to a later analysis. Roughly uniform sequencing depth across donors was assumed in presence/absence analyses, although this assumption may not hold. Only TCR beta chains were sequenced in this cohort, and the absence of alpha or paired-chain data limited detectable features. Compared with the approximately 720-donor mean, donors in an Asian-associated ancestry cluster had fewer N-insertions in productive TCRs, according to a later genetic analysis. Strong co-occurrence of HLA alleles, especially DR and DQ, made assigning TCR associations to individual alleles difficult. In an earlier analysis of 587 of the donors, most TCR beta V segments appeared in productive rearrangements about 90% or about 30% of the time, broadly matching IMGT annotations. Three of the identified cytomegalovirus-associated TCR beta chains were confirmed in vitro to be specific for cytomegalovirus antigens. A further reported finding was that TCR beta sequences accurately predicted the HLA-A and HLA-B alleles for most subjects in the first cohort. Because HLA typing was missing for some donors at each locus, association tests included only the typed subset. Specific HLA alleles were associated with 18,000 or so TCR beta sequences at a false discovery rate of 0.05 in a later analysis. A later analysis found that most CMV-associated TCR beta chains appeared HLA-restricted, with HLA associations seemingly driven largely by CMV exposure. The earlier analysis of 587 of the donors excluded approximately 17 rarely observed V segments, including chromosome 9 orphons, because counts were too low. In a later analysis, HLA-associated TCR beta chains showed more clonal expansion and lower generation probabilities than non-associated chains that were equally common. Most TCR sequences were seen in very few donors, while some public TCRs were found in many individuals. A later analysis found that TCR association rates varied across HLA loci, with DRB1 alleles showing the most associated TCRs and HLA-C alleles the fewest. Correlated functional status among segregating V segments might reflect linkage disequilibrium, but an unknown experimental factor could not be ruled out. In a later genetic analysis, a missense DCLRE1C variant was associated with V-gene and J-gene trimming of TCR beta chains, and the association was replicated in an independent cohort. For the cohort, immune exposure information was limited to CMV serostatus. The classifier was reported to diagnose cytomegalovirus status with high specificity and sensitivity in both the original and validation cohorts. In the study, about 150 TCR beta chains were listed as associated with cytomegalovirus. It was suggested by the authors that the approach could potentially be generalized to other disease states and immunological phenotypes.

The sequencing input was PBMCs. This receptor was obtained from a woman aged 40 to 50 in good health and CMV-seronegative.

CDR3 region: CASNKGGSEAFF. The DNA sequence is as follows: TGTGCCAGCAACAAAGGGGGCTCTGAAGCTTTCTTT. Here the chain combines TRBV6-6 and TRBJ1-1, and 7 bases in between align with TRBD1. The junction shows trimming of 7 bases on V and 6 bases on J, and the gene matches do not reach 5 bases of it. CDR1 is given as MNHNY and CDR2 as SVGAGI, both from the germline V gene (reference sequence). The CDR3 contains 12 residues, cysteine and phenylalanine counted. CDR3 DNA only is kept here, 36 bases in frame from base 1.